The TCR beta chain under discussion was sequenced for a study of blood T cells in healthy people across ages. For the study at large: There was about one barcoded beta molecule captured by template switching per two T cells.

This CDR3 is 20 amino acids long. Germline assignment: CDR1 GTSNPN and CDR2 SVGIG (reference sequence). V lost 0 bases and J 9 bases, leaving 35 bases between the germline ends. The study, taken as a whole, reports: Both naive CD4+ cell counts and diversity were greater in long-lived donors than in aged donors.

Using a J-beta primer mix together with a sample-barcoded 5' primer, a second PCR was run for about 6 to 12 cycles. TCRdb recomputed calls from the 5' RACE reads with MiXCR, one row per CDR3 protein. The sample yields roughly 790,000 distinct CDR3 sequences, about 42% seen once. This clonotype has just a few counts. Antigen specificity is unknown. This chain links TRBV30 with TRBJ1-1; no firm D call. The origin of this receptor is a woman aged 60 to 75 in good health. Sequenced material: blood. Here the CDR3 reads CAWSVGIIVGPNLPVSQAFF. Written as DNA, the CDR3 is TGTGCCTGGAGTGTAGGTATCATTGTCGGACCGAACCTCCCCGTCTCCCAAGCTTTCTTT. The complete variable domain, with remaining parts taken from reference TRBV30 and TRBJ1-1, reads SQTIHQWPATLVQPVGSPLSLECTVEGTSNPNLYWYRQAAGRGLQLLFYSVGIGQISSEVPQNLSASRPQDRQFILSSKKLLLSDSGFYLCAWSVGIIVGPNLPVSQAFFGQGTRLTVV.